A single sample is the source of the 3 T cell receptor beta chains below, sequenced in a study of T cells in Graves' hyperthyroidism and ophthalmopathy. RNA transcripts provided the source from which TCR beta CDR3 regions were amplified. Initially, a first-round RT-PCR of the TCR CDR3 employed the HTBI primer set. MiXCR, applied by TCRdb to the multiplex PCR reads, yields one record per CDR3 protein. This table has approximately 400,000 distinct CDR3 sequences, about 14% appearing once. The sample was blood. Receptor source: a man aged 45-65 years with Graves' ophthalmopathy.

This clonotype was found a few times. The chain uses TRBV6-5 and TRBJ2-3, with D unclear. V lost 2 bases and J 5 bases, leaving 11 bases between the germline ends. The CDR3 consists of 14 residues. Germline CDR1 MNHEY, CDR2 SVGAGI. The CDR3 loop reads CASSYGRLGDTQYF. The CDR3 bases are TGTGCCAGCAGTTACGGGCGACTGGGAGATACGCAGTATTTT.

This clonotype has ten or more counts. The chain links TRBV20-1 to TRBJ2-5; TRBD2 aligns across 12 bases. The CDR3 spans 16 residues. CDR1 and CDR2 (germline): DFQATT, SNEGSKA (reference sequence). V was pared by 6 bases and J by 0 bases, with 8 bases of the junction left unmatched. This chain's CDR3 is CSATTGLAGNQETQYF. CDR3 nucleotides: TGCAGTGCCACGACAGGACTAGCGGGGAACCAAGAGACCCAGTACTTC.

This clonotype was counted only a few times. V usage is TRBV7-9 and J usage is TRBJ2-3; the D is unclear. Germline assignment: CDR1 SEHNR and CDR2 FQNEAQ (reference sequence). The germline V and J ends were trimmed by 1 base and 0 bases, with 8 bases remaining between them. The CDR3 extends over 15 amino acids. CDR3: CASSLVVSSTDTQYF. DNA for the CDR3: TGTGCCAGCAGCTTAGTAGTTTCTAGCACAGATACGCAGTATTTT.